A single TCR beta chain is shown here with its context. These data are taken from a study of blood T cell repertoires in COVID-19. Profiling relied on immunoSEQ multiplex PCR, and the TCRdb table lists in-frame clones only, not all of them. The sample has 80,000 to 100,000 clones, about 77% seen once. Trimming pared 3 bases from V and 2 bases from J, leaving 16 bases between. Germline V lookup: CDR1 MNHEY, CDR2 SVGAGI. The CDR3 length is 16 residues. Material for sequencing was peripheral blood. The receptor's source is a human donor in a cohort sampled during active COVID-19. The chain carries TRBV6-5 and TRBJ1-2; D is possibly TRBD1 (5 bases). In DNA form, the CDR3 reads TGTGCCAGCAGTTATCGGACCTCAGGGAGGAACTATGGCTACACCTTC. Its translation: CASSYRTSGRNYGYTF.